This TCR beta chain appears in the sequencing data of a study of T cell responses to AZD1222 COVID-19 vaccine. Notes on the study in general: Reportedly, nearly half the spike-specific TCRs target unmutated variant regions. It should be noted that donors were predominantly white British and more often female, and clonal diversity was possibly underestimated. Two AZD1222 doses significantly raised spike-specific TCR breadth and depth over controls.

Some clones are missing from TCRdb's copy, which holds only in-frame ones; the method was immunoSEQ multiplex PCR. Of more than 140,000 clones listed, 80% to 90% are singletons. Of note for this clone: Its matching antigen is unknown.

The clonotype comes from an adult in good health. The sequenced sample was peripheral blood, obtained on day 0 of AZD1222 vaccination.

CDR3 DNA sequence: TGTGCCAGCAGCCAAGTCCAGCGGGAGGGTACAGATACGCAGTATTTT. It codes for CASSQVQREGTDTQYF. The chain has TRBV4-2 and TRBJ2-3, with 10 bases that match TRBD2. Trimming at V came to 1 base and at J to 3 bases, leaving 4 bases not matched to a gene. This CDR3 is built from 16 residues. Germline V gives CDR1 LGHNA, CDR2 YNFKEQ.